This is a list of T cell receptor beta chains from one sample in a study of T cell repertoires in cytomegalovirus infection. A single record per CDR3 protein comes from TCRdb applying MiXCR to the reads. The sample has roughly 500,000 distinct CDR3 sequences; under 55% are singletons. Antigens for these TCRs are unknown. The specimen was cultured PBMCs, collected from culture after CMV antigen stimulation. These receptor sequences come from a human donor in good health (CMV status not recorded). Some clones in this sample may be carry-over from other donors' samples. Both conserved end residues are part of each CDR3. The D gene is left open where the match is weak. Clone size is stated in some rows and not others, as once, few, many or a class when expanded.

J: TRBJ2-5
size: .
V: TRBV6-2/TRBV6-3
D: .
DNA: TGTGCCAGCAGTTACTCGACGACGGGGGAGACCCAGTACTTC
CDR3: CASSYSTTGETQYF

J: TRBJ2-7
size: .
V: TRBV7-2
D: TRBD2
DNA: TGTGCCAGCAGCCCGCGGACTAGCCCCGAGCAGTACTTC
CDR3: CASSPRTSPEQYF

J: TRBJ2-1
size: many
V: TRBV7-2
D: .
DNA: TGTGCCAGCAGCTTAGCGTCCTACAATGAGCAGTTCTTC
CDR3: CASSLASYNEQFF

J: TRBJ2-5
size: few
V: TRBV2
D: .
DNA: TGTGCCAGCAGTGAAGACGACGACCGGGGGCTAGTAAACCAAGAGACCCAGTACTTC
CDR3: CASSEDDDRGLVNQETQYF

J: TRBJ2-1
size: .
V: TRBV19
D: TRBD1
DNA: TGTGCCAGTACCTCTGGGACAGGGGTGGCGAATGAGCAGTTCTTC
CDR3: CASTSGTGVANEQFF

J: TRBJ1-4
size: .
V: TRBV7-8
D: .
DNA: TGTGCCAGCAGCTTAGAGAGCGCCGGGATTAATGAAAAACTGTTTTTT
CDR3: CASSLESAGINEKLFF

J: TRBJ2-3
size: many
V: TRBV7-2
D: .
DNA: TGTGCCAGCAGCTTAATCGGAGATACGCAGTATTTT
CDR3: CASSLIGDTQYF

J: TRBJ1-1
size: .
V: TRBV6-1
D: .
DNA: TGTGCCAGCAGGACTCAGGGGTGGAATACCCCTCTTGAAGCTTTCTTT
CDR3: CASRTQGWNTPLEAFF

J: TRBJ1-2
size: few
V: TRBV6-5
D: .
DNA: TGTGCCAGCAGTGAAAGGGTAGGGGGGATGCTCTATGGCTACACCTTC
CDR3: CASSERVGGMLYGYTF

J: TRBJ2-7
size: .
V: TRBV6-8
D: .
DNA: TGTGCCAGCAGTCCTTCGACAGCTAAGTCGTACGAGCAGTACTTC
CDR3: CASSPSTAKSYEQYF

J: TRBJ2-5
size: .
V: TRBV20-1
D: TRBD2
DNA: TGCAGTGCTAGGCCCCTGGACTATAGCGGGAACAAAGAGACCCAGTACTTC
CDR3: CSARPLDYSGNKETQYF

J: TRBJ2-5
size: .
V: TRBV7-2
D: TRBD2
DNA: TGTGCCAGCAGCTTAGCGCTAGCGGTGGAGACCCAGTACTTC
CDR3: CASSLALAVETQYF

J: TRBJ2-5
size: few
V: TRBV12-5
D: .
DNA: TGTGCTAGTGGTTTGTCGGGGATTCAAGAGACCCAGTACTTC
CDR3: CASGLSGIQETQYF

J: TRBJ2-7
size: .
V: TRBV7-2
D: .
DNA: TGTGCCAGCAGCATCTATGGGGGCGGGGAGCAGTACTTC
CDR3: CASSIYGGGEQYF

J: TRBJ2-3
size: .
V: TRBV27
D: .
DNA: TGTGCTAACACCAAACACGGACCTAGCACAGATACGCAGTATTTT
CDR3: CANTKHGPSTDTQYF

J: TRBJ1-6
size: few
V: TRBV19
D: TRBD1
DNA: TGTGCCAGTAGTATAGCAGGGGGCGCGTATAATTCACCCCTCCACTTT
CDR3: CASSIAGGAYNSPLHF

J: TRBJ2-7
size: .
V: TRBV20-1
D: .
DNA: TGCAGTGCTAGATCCCCTCTGACCTCCTACGAGCAGTACTTC
CDR3: CSARSPLTSYEQYF

J: TRBJ2-3
size: .
V: TRBV7-8
D: .
DNA: TGTGCCAGCAGCTTCCTACAAGGAGAGAAGCCGGATACGCAGTATTTT
CDR3: CASSFLQGEKPDTQYF

J: TRBJ2-3
size: few
V: TRBV7-2
D: .
DNA: TGTGCCAGCAGCAAGGCCGGGACTACAGATACGCAGTATTTT
CDR3: CASSKAGTTDTQYF

J: TRBJ2-3
size: few
V: TRBV7-2
D: TRBD2
DNA: TGTGCCAGCAGCTTATTGGGACTAGCGGGGGCGGATACGCAGTATTTT
CDR3: CASSLLGLAGADTQYF

J: TRBJ2-1
size: .
V: TRBV6-1
D: .
DNA: TGTGCCAGCACTAGAAGTACCACCAATGAGCAGTTCTTC
CDR3: CASTRSTTNEQFF

J: TRBJ2-3
size: few
V: TRBV12-5
D: .
DNA: TGTGCTAGTGGTTTGGGGATATGGGGTACCGCCACAGATACGCAGTATTTT
CDR3: CASGLGIWGTATDTQYF

J: TRBJ2-7
size: .
V: TRBV11-2
D: TRBD1
DNA: TGTGCCAGCAGAGACAGGGAGTACTACGAGCAGTACTTC
CDR3: CASRDREYYEQYF

J: TRBJ1-2
size: .
V: TRBV6-2/TRBV6-3
D: .
DNA: TGTGCCAGCAGTTACTCATCCGGTTCGATCTATGGCTACACCTTC
CDR3: CASSYSSGSIYGYTF

J: TRBJ1-6
size: .
V: TRBV6-5
D: .
DNA: TGTGCCAGCAGCCCTTCCAACAGGCGCGGTTCACCCCTCCACTTT
CDR3: CASSPSNRRGSPLHF

J: TRBJ1-6
size: few
V: TRBV7-2
D: .
DNA: TGTGCCAGCAGTCAAGACAGTTTTGGCTCACCCCTCCACTTT
CDR3: CASSQDSFGSPLHF

J: TRBJ1-5
size: .
V: TRBV19
D: .
DNA: TGTGCCAGTAGTATCGGCCCAGATCCCAATCAGCCCCAGCATTTT
CDR3: CASSIGPDPNQPQHF

J: TRBJ2-1
size: few
V: TRBV7-2
D: TRBD2
DNA: TGTGCCAGCAGCTTAAACAGACTAGCGGGAGGGGCAGTCGAGCAGTTCTTC
CDR3: CASSLNRLAGGAVEQFF

J: TRBJ2-3
size: few
V: TRBV10-2
D: .
DNA: TGCGCCAGCCGACGGGACCCGAGCACAGATACGCAGTATTTT
CDR3: CASRRDPSTDTQYF

J: TRBJ1-2
size: .
V: TRBV27
D: .
DNA: TGTGCCAGCAGCACATACTCTGCTAACTATGGCTACACCTTC
CDR3: CASSTYSANYGYTF

J: TRBJ2-3
size: many
V: TRBV20-1
D: TRBD2
DNA: TGCAGTGCTCAACTAGCGGGAGTATCAGATACGCAGTATTTT
CDR3: CSAQLAGVSDTQYF

J: TRBJ1-1
size: .
V: TRBV29-1
D: .
DNA: TGCAGCGTTGGGTCAGAGGAGGCCGAAGCTTTCTTT
CDR3: CSVGSEEAEAFF

J: TRBJ2-5
size: .
V: TRBV7-6
D: .
DNA: TGTGCCAGCACCGTACGGCAGACCCAGTACTTC
CDR3: CASTVRQTQYF

J: TRBJ2-7
size: few
V: TRBV7-6
D: .
DNA: TGTGCCAGCAGCTTAAACGGAGCCCAGGCCGGAGAGCAGTACTTC
CDR3: CASSLNGAQAGEQYF

J: TRBJ2-7
size: few
V: TRBV7-2
D: TRBD1
DNA: TGTGCCAGCAGCCGACAGGGGGTCCCCTCCTACGAGCAGTACTTC
CDR3: CASSRQGVPSYEQYF

J: TRBJ1-3
size: few
V: TRBV19
D: .
DNA: TGTGCCAGTAGTGCCGCGGCGTCTGGAAACACCATATATTTT
CDR3: CASSAAASGNTIYF

J: TRBJ1-1
size: few
V: TRBV7-6
D: .
DNA: TGTGCCAGCAGCTTAGCGCGGACAGCGAACACTGAAGCTTTCTTT
CDR3: CASSLARTANTEAFF

J: TRBJ1-4
size: few
V: TRBV7-6
D: .
DNA: TGTGCCAGCAGCTACCGGGCCTCAACTAATGAAAAACTGTTTTTT
CDR3: CASSYRASTNEKLFF

J: TRBJ2-3
size: few
V: TRBV12-3/TRBV12-4
D: .
DNA: TGTGCCGGCGCACGGCAGTTCACAGATACGCAGTATTTT
CDR3: CAGARQFTDTQYF

J: TRBJ1-2
size: .
V: TRBV7-6
D: TRBD1
DNA: TGTGCCAGCAGCCGCCGGGACAGGGAAGGCTACACCTTC
CDR3: CASSRRDREGYTF

J: TRBJ2-3
size: .
V: TRBV12-3/TRBV12-4
D: TRBD2
DNA: TGTGCCAGCAGCCACGGGGGGACAGATACGCAGTATTTT
CDR3: CASSHGGTDTQYF